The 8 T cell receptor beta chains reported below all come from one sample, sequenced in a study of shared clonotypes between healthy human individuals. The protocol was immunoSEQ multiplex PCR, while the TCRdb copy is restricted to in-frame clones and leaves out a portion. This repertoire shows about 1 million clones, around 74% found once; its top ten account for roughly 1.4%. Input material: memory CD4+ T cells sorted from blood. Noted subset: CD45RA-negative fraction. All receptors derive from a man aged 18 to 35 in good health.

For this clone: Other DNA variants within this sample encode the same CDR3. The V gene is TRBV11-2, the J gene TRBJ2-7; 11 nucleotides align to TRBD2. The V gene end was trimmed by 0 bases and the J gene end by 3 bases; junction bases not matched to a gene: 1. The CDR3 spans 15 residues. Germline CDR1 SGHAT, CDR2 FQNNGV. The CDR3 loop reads CASSLELAGVYEQYF. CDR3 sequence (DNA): TGTGCCAGCAGCTTAGAACTAGCGGGAGTCTACGAGCAGTACTTC.

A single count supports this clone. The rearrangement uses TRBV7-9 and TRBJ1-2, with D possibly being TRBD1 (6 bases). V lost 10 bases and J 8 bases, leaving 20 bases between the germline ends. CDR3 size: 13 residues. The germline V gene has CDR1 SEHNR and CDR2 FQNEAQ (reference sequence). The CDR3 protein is CATEHGGGWGYTF. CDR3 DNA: TGTGCCACCGAGCACGGTGGGGGCTGGGGCTACACCTTC.

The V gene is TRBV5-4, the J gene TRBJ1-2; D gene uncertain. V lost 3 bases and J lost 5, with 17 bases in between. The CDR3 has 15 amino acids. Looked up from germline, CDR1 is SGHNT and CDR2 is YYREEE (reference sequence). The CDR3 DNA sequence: TGTGCCAGCAGCTCTCCGACGGTCCAAACGTATGGCTACACCTTC. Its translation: CASSSPTVQTYGYTF.

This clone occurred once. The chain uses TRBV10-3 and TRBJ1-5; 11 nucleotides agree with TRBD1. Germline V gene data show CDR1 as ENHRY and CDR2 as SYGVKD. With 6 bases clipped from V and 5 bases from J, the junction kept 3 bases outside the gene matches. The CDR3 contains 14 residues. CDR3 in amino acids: CAISRTGGDQPQHF. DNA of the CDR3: TGTGCCATCAGCCGGACAGGGGGCGATCAGCCCCAGCATTTT.

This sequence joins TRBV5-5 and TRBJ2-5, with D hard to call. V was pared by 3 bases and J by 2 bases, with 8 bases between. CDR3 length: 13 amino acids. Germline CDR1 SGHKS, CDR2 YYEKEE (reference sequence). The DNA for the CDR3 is TGTGCCAGCAGCTCGGGCGGACAAGAGACCCAGTACTTC. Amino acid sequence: CASSSGGQETQYF.

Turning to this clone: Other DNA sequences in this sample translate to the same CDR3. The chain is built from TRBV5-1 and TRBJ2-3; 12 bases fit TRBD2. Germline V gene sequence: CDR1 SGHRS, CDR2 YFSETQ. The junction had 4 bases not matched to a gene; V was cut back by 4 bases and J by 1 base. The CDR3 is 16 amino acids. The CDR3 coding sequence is TGCGCCAGCAGCCTGAGACTAGCGGGAGGCACAGATACGCAGTATTTT. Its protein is CASSLRLAGGTDTQYF.

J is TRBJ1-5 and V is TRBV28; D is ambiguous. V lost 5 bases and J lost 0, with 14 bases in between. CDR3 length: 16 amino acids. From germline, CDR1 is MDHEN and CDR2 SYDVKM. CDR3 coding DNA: TGTGCCAGCAGTCCCAAGGGTTGGGTTAGCAATCAGCCCCAGCATTTT. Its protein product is CASSPKGWVSNQPQHF.

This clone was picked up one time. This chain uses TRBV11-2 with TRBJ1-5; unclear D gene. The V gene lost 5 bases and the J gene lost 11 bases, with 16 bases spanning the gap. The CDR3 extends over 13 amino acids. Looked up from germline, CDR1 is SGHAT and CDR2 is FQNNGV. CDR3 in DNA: TGTGCCAGCAGCCTGCGACCCCTATCCTCCCAGCATTTT. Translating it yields CASSLRPLSSQHF.